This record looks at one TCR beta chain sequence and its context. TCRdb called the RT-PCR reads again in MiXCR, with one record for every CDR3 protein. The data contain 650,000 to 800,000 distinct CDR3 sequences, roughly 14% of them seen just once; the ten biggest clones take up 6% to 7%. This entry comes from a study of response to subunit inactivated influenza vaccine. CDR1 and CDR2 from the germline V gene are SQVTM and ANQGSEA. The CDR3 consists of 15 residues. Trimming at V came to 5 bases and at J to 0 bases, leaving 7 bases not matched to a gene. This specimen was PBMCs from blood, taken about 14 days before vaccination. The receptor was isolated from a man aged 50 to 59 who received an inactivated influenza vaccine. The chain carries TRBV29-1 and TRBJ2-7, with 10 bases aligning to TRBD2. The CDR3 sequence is CSVPGLADTSYEQYF. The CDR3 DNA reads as TGCAGCGTTCCAGGACTAGCGGACACCTCCTACGAGCAGTACTTC.